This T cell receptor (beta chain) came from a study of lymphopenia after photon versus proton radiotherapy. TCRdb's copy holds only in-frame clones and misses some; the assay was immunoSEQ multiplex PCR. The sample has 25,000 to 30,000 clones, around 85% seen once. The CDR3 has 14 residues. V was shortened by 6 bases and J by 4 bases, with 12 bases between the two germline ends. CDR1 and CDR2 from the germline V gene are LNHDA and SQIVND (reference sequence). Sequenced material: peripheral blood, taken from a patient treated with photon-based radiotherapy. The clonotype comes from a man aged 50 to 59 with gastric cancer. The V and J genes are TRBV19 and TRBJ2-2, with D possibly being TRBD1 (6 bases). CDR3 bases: TGTGCCAGTAGCAGACAGGTGATCACCGGGGAGCTGTTTTTT. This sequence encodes CASSRQVITGELFF.